This T cell receptor (beta chain) was found in a study of T cells in Graves' hyperthyroidism and ophthalmopathy. TCR beta CDR3 regions were amplified from RNA. The HTBI primer set was used in a first-round RT-PCR of the TCR CDR3. A single record per CDR3 protein comes from TCRdb applying MiXCR to the multiplex PCR reads. The table includes 600,000 to 800,000 distinct CDR3 sequences, under 45% detected once. As to this clonotype: Just one base apart from a much larger clone, this may be a read error.

Germline V CDR1 and CDR2: DFQATT, SNEGSKA (reference sequence). V lost 4 bases to trimming and J lost 1 base, with 13 bases between them. The CDR3 covers 14 residues. The chain employs TRBV20-1 and TRBJ1-1; D ambiguous. Sample: blood. The sequence was obtained from a woman aged 35 to 49 with Graves' hyperthyroidism. CDR3 bases: TGCAGTGCTAAGATCCCTTACCGGAACACTGAAGCTTTCTTT. Translating it yields CSAKIPYRNTEAFF.